Below are 30 T cell receptor beta chains sequenced from a single sample in a study of vaccination and CD4 T cells after COVID-19. An Oncomine TCR Beta short-read assay was used to sequence the DNA from cultured CD4+ T cells. TCRdb used MiXCR to reprocess the PCR reads, holding one entry per CDR3 protein. The table records roughly 2,700 distinct CDR3 sequences, 18% of them present only once. Treatment given: approximately 9-day PBMC culture with coronavirus spike peptide pools or control peptides (ViraFEST assay). The unexposed donor's CD4+ T cells were collected before the COVID-19 pandemic (2011-2018). Their antigens are not known. Sequencing used CD4+ T cells from blood, cultured in vitro. The source of these receptors is a human donor in good health.

The CDR3 region has the DNA TGCGCCAGCAGCCTTGGGACAGGGAGGGAACGTGGCTACGAGCAGTACTTC. The encoded protein is CASSLGTGRERGYEQYF. This sequence joins TRBV4-3 and TRBJ2-7, with TRBD1 matching 9 bases. Trimming cost V 4 bases and J 3 bases; bases outside gene matches: 13. In germline, CDR1 is LGHNA, CDR2 YSLEER. The CDR3 has 17 amino acids.

This chain joins TRBV29-1 and TRBJ1-6; 8 bases agree with TRBD1. The J segment lost 8 bases and the V segment lost 0 bases, leaving 12 bases of the junction unmatched. The CDR3 contains 17 residues. The V gene's germline CDR1 is SQVTM and CDR2 ANQGSEA. The CDR3 DNA sequence: TGCAGCGTTGAAGATCCGGAAAGAGACAGGGGTTATTCACCCCTCCACTTT. Translated, it gives CSVEDPERDRGYSPLHF.

This clonotype was seen more than once but under ten times. Here the CDR3 reads CAISESGQGSLTQHF. In nucleotides, the CDR3 is TGTGCCATCAGTGAGTCTGGACAGGGCTCGTTGACCCAGCATTTT. V and J are TRBV10-3 and TRBJ1-5; TRBD1 aligns across 8 bases. This CDR3 has 15 amino acids. Germline V gives CDR1 ENHRY, CDR2 SYGVKD. V trimming: 0 bases; J trimming: 11 bases; junction bases outside the gene matches: 9.

This clonotype rates as medium-sized. The CDR3 sequence: CSARGRVSYGNQPQHF. DNA of the CDR3: TGCAGTGCTCGGGGGCGGGTTTCATATGGCAATCAGCCCCAGCATTTT. The V call is TRBV20-1, the J call TRBJ1-5, with a possible D match to TRBD1 (6 bases). V lost 5 bases and J lost 2, with 19 bases in between. CDR1 and CDR2 (germline): DFQATT, SNEGSKA (reference sequence). The CDR3 loop spans 16 amino acids.

Sample share makes this clonotype medium-sized (0.01 to 0.1%). J is TRBJ1-1 and V is TRBV7-9; D call uncertain. CDR3 length: 14 residues. The germline V gene has CDR1 SEHNR and CDR2 FQNEAQ (reference sequence). The V and J ends lost 1 base and 6 bases respectively, with 12 bases between them. CDR3 bases: TGTGCCAGCAGCTTAGGAGGGATAAGCCCTGAAGCTTTCTTT. Translating gives CASSLGGISPEAFF.

This clonotype was observed once. V and J are TRBV27 and TRBJ2-3; TRBD2 is a possible D gene (5 bases). V was clipped by 2 bases and J by 2 bases, with 11 bases between them. The CDR3 consists of 15 residues. The germline gives CDR1 MNHEY, CDR2 SMNVEV (reference sequence). CDR3 in DNA: TGTGCCAGCAGTTTACTTGTTAGCGACACAGATACGCAGTATTTT. This translates into CASSLLVSDTDTQYF.

By share, this clonotype counts as medium-sized (0.01 to 0.1%). The V and J genes are TRBV7-2 and TRBJ1-2; 10 bases map to TRBD1. The germline V gene encodes CDR1 SGHTA and CDR2 FQGNSA. There are 17 residues in the CDR3. The V segment lost 6 bases and the J segment 2 bases; nucleotides outside the gene matches: 12. The CDR3 nucleotides read TGTGCCAGCAGGCTAAACCGGGACAGGGGTTCGAACTATGGCTACACCTTC. Amino acids: CASRLNRDRGSNYGYTF.

This rearrangement joins TRBV20-1 to TRBJ1-1, with 8 bases lining up with TRBD1. CDR1 is DFQATT and CDR2 is SNEGSKA in the germline V gene (reference sequence). The V gene end was trimmed by 6 bases and the J gene end by 9 bases; junction bases not matched to a gene: 9. The CDR3 is 12 residues long. DNA for the CDR3: TGCAGTGCCCCCGACAGGGGAGTAAAAGCTTTCTTT. It yields the protein CSAPDRGVKAFF.

This clonotype has a handful of counts. The chain uses TRBV28 and TRBJ2-6; unclear D gene. Germline CDR1 is MDHEN and CDR2 is SYDVKM. The CDR3 is made up of 15 amino acids. Trimming took 0 bases from V and 1 from J, leaving 4 bases between them. CDR3 bases: TGTGCCAGCAGTTTATGGGGGTCTGGGGCCAACGTCCTGACTTTC. It encodes CASSLWGSGANVLTF.

The V and J genes are TRBV24-1 and TRBJ2-2, with D perhaps matching TRBD2 (5 bases). CDR1 and CDR2 (germline): KGHDR, SFDVKD. There are 17 residues in the CDR3. Trimming shortened V by 2 bases and J by 2 bases, and 14 bases separated the two germline ends. CDR3 sequence (DNA): TGTGCCACCAGTGATTCGTATGGGAGTATCAACACCGGGGAGCTGTTTTTT. Translating gives CATSDSYGSINTGELFF.

The table lists this clonotype with a few counts. The chain is built from TRBV20-1 and TRBJ1-2; 7 bases fit TRBD1. V lost 6 bases to trimming and J lost 2 bases; unmatched junction nucleotides: 3. The germline V gene encodes CDR1 DFQATT and CDR2 SNEGSKA (reference sequence). This CDR3 is built from 12 residues. DNA for the CDR3: TGCAGTGCCTTACAGGGGAACTATGGCTACACCTTC. This translates into CSALQGNYGYTF.

J is TRBJ1-6 and V is TRBV28, with D maybe TRBD1 (5 bases). This CDR3 contains 16 residues. The ends were cut back, 2 bases at V and 5 bases at J, with 13 bases in the middle. The germline V gene has CDR1 MDHEN and CDR2 SYDVKM. The DNA for the CDR3 is TGTGCCAGCAGTTTAGATCCAGGGTGGAATAATTCACCCCTCCACTTT. Amino acid sequence: CASSLDPGWNNSPLHF.

This clonotype was detected only a few times. V and J are TRBV10-3 and TRBJ2-5, with D tentatively TRBD1 (5 bases). Germline CDR1 ENHRY, CDR2 SYGVKD. With 2 bases removed from V and 7 bases from J, the gap between germline ends came to 5 bases. The CDR3 runs 11 residues. CDR3 sequence (DNA): TGTGCCATCAGTGAGACAGGGACCCAGTACTTC. Amino acid sequence: CAISETGTQYF.

This chain uses TRBV4-1 with TRBJ2-7; 14 bases fit TRBD2. Germline-derived CDR1 and CDR2 are MGHRA and YSYEKL. After removal of 4 bases from V and 5 bases from J, the junction contained 10 bases not matched to a gene. The CDR3 has 17 amino acids. CDR3 amino acids: CASSPPGTSGSPNEQYF. The CDR3 nucleotides are TGCGCCAGCAGCCCGCCCGGGACTAGCGGGAGTCCAAACGAGCAGTACTTC.

The V and J genes are TRBV28 and TRBJ2-7; 9 positions match TRBD2. The CDR3 extends over 17 amino acids. In germline, CDR1 is MDHEN, CDR2 SYDVKM. Germline trimming cut 6 bases from V and 6 bases from J; bases unmatched to any gene: 18. The CDR3, as DNA: TGTGCCAGCAGCCCGGTCACCCCAGCGGGGGGTGGTAGCGAGCAGTACTTC. Translating it yields CASSPVTPAGGGSEQYF.

This clonotype appeared a few times. V and J are TRBV9 and TRBJ1-5, with 8 bases matching TRBD1. The CDR3 loop spans 13 amino acids. V shed 1 base, J shed 7 bases, and the junction held 1 base outside the gene matches. Germline V gene lookup returns CDR1 SGDLS and CDR2 YYNGEE. The DNA of the CDR3 is TGTGCCAGCAGCGTAACAGGGGGACAGCCCCAGCATTTT. Translated, it gives CASSVTGGQPQHF.

By share of the sample, this clonotype is medium-sized. This chain joins TRBV19 and TRBJ1-1, with 8 bases that match TRBD1. V was clipped by 4 bases and J by 5 bases; unmatched bases: 3. The CDR3 is made up of 13 amino acids. Germline V gives CDR1 LNHDA, CDR2 SQIVND (reference sequence). This CDR3 reads CASSTTGGTEAFF. CDR3 DNA sequence: TGTGCCAGTAGTACCACAGGGGGGACTGAAGCTTTCTTT.

This clonotype occurred a few times. The chain couples TRBV5-8 to TRBJ1-2, with no clear D. The germline V gene encodes CDR1 SGHTS and CDR2 YDEGEE. The length of the CDR3 is 11 residues. Trimming cost V 1 base and J 6 bases, with 4 bases left between them. The CDR3 sequence is CASSLLHGYTF. CDR3 nucleotides: TGTGCCAGCAGCTTGTTACATGGCTACACCTTC. Full variable domain (missing parts from reference TRBV5-8 and TRBJ1-2): EAGVTQSPTHLIKTRGQQATLRCSPISGHTSVYWYQQALGLGLQFLLWYDEGEERNRGNFPPRFSGRQFPNYSSELNVNALELEDSALYLCASSLLHGYTFGSGTRLTVV.

By its share, this clonotype is medium-sized. The genes are TRBV20-1 and TRBJ2-5; D is possibly TRBD1 (7 bases). The CDR3 spans 15 residues. Germline CDR1 is DFQATT and CDR2 is SNEGSKA (reference sequence). Trimming cost V 0 bases and J 1 base, with 12 bases left between them. CDR3 residues: CSAREGRDSQETQYF. Written as DNA, the CDR3 is TGCAGTGCTAGAGAGGGGCGGGACAGCCAAGAGACCCAGTACTTC.

The V gene is TRBV5-1, the J gene TRBJ2-7; 8 bases agree with TRBD2. The junction had 12 bases not matched to a gene; V was cut back by 0 bases and J by 4 bases. The CDR3 extends over 17 amino acids. Germline assignment: CDR1 SGHRS and CDR2 YFSETQ. The CDR3 here is CASSLDRKSGSFYEQYF. The CDR3 DNA follows: TGCGCCAGCAGCTTGGACAGGAAAAGCGGGAGTTTTTACGAGCAGTACTTC.

By share of the sample, this clonotype is medium-sized. The rearrangement links TRBV10-3 to TRBJ2-5, with D possibly matching TRBD1 (5 bases). V was shortened by 3 bases and J by 5 bases, with 16 bases between the two germline ends. The CDR3 is 15 residues long. The V gene's germline CDR1 is ENHRY and CDR2 SYGVKD. This CDR3 is CAISEAGWGAETQYF. CDR3 in DNA: TGTGCCATCAGTGAAGCCGGTTGGGGCGCGGAGACCCAGTACTTC.

The V gene is TRBV5-4, the J gene TRBJ2-4; 7 bases match TRBD1. V was pared by 4 bases and J by 0 bases, with 13 bases of the junction left unmatched. The CDR3 has 18 residues. Germline V gives CDR1 SGHNT, CDR2 YYREEE (reference sequence). This CDR3 is CASSIWTGPERAKNIQYF. The DNA for the CDR3 is TGTGCCAGCAGCATTTGGACAGGCCCCGAGAGAGCCAAAAACATTCAGTACTTC.

The table lists this clonotype with a few counts. The rearrangement uses TRBV20-1 and TRBJ2-7; tentatively, D is TRBD1 (5 bases). Germline lookup yields CDR1 DFQATT and CDR2 SNEGSKA (reference sequence). CDR3 size: 15 residues. Trimming removed 0 bases from V and 4 bases from J, with 16 bases in between. In DNA form, the CDR3 reads TGCAGTGCTAGAGATGAAGGGGCGGTAAAGTACGAGCAGTACTTC. Its protein product is CSARDEGAVKYEQYF.

The rearrangement links TRBV5-1 to TRBJ2-7; 10 bases fit TRBD1. The CDR3 sequence is 15 residues long. The V gene end was trimmed by 3 bases and the J gene end by 3 bases; junction bases not matched to a gene: 6. Germline V gene data show CDR1 as SGHRS and CDR2 as YFSETQ. The CDR3 DNA sequence: TGCGCCAGCAGCTCCGGACAGGGGGGGAACTACGAGCAGTACTTC. It yields the protein CASSSGQGGNYEQYF.

This clonotype has only a few counts. CDR3 loop: CASSFGQGDTQYF. The CDR3 bases are TGTGCCAGCAGCTTCGGACAGGGCGATACGCAGTATTTT. The J gene is TRBJ2-3, the V gene TRBV7-3; TRBD1 matches at 8 bases. This CDR3 has 13 residues. V lost 3 bases to trimming and J lost 6 bases; unmatched junction nucleotides: 2. Germline CDR1 is SGHTA and CDR2 is FQGTGA.

This clonotype was counted once. The chain links TRBV4-3 to TRBJ1-1; D is uncertain. The germline V and J ends were trimmed by 0 bases and 0 bases, with 5 bases remaining between them. The CDR3 runs 14 residues. Germline V CDR1 and CDR2: LGHNA, YSLEER. The CDR3 DNA is TGCGCCAGCAGCCAAGAACCCATGAACACTGAAGCTTTCTTT. Its protein is CASSQEPMNTEAFF.

Only a few counts were recorded for this clonotype. The chain joins TRBV2 to TRBJ1-5; 7 bases are shared with TRBD1. Losses at the gene ends were 2 bases for V and 3 bases for J; bases not matched to a gene: 7. This CDR3 has 16 residues. CDR1 is SNHLY and CDR2 is FYNNEI in the germline V gene. CDR3 amino acids: CASSERGGGYNQPQHF. Written as DNA, the CDR3 is TGTGCCAGCAGTGAACGAGGGGGCGGCTACAATCAGCCCCAGCATTTT.

The gene calls are TRBV7-3 and TRBJ2-1; 10 positions agree with TRBD2. The germline V gene has CDR1 SGHTA and CDR2 FQGTGA. Trimming at V came to 5 bases and at J to 5 bases, leaving 6 bases not matched to a gene. The CDR3 is 15 residues long. Here the CDR3 DNA reads TGTGCCAGCAGCCGAAGCGGGGGGGCCGACAATGAGCAGTTCTTC. Encoded protein: CASSRSGGADNEQFF.

The V and J genes are TRBV19 and TRBJ1-5, with TRBD1 matching over 8 bases. J was trimmed by 3 bases and V by 6 bases; bases with no gene match: 4. The CDR3 consists of 14 residues. The germline CDR1 and CDR2 sequences are LNHDA and SQIVND (reference sequence). CDR3 sequence reads: CASREDRANQPQHF. The CDR3 DNA reads as TGTGCCAGTAGGGAGGACAGGGCCAATCAGCCCCAGCATTTT.

The chain uses TRBV30 and TRBJ2-4; 8 bases are shared with TRBD1. CDR1 and CDR2 from the germline V gene are GTSNPN and SVGIG (reference sequence). V trimming: 4 bases; J trimming: 9 bases; junction bases outside the gene matches: 11. The CDR3 length is 14 residues. Here the CDR3 reads CAWTQGERVSIQYF. CDR3 nucleotides: TGTGCCTGGACACAGGGGGAGCGGGTTTCCATTCAGTACTTC.